The next 2 T cell receptor beta chains were all read from a single sample in a study of graft-versus-host responses after intestinal transplantation. The table came from immunoSEQ multiplex PCR; TCRdb's copy has only in-frame clones and leaves some out. The profile shows about 40,000 clones, approximately 93% of them singletons. The input for sequencing was PBMCs, taken 734 days after intestinal transplantation. The source of these receptors is a human patient who received an intestinal transplant, so some T cells may come from the graft donor.

The chain is built from TRBV29-1 and TRBJ2-1; D unresolved. The V gene lost 3 bases and the J gene lost 4 bases, with 19 bases spanning the gap. The length of the CDR3 is 16 residues. Per the germline V gene, CDR1 is SQVTM and CDR2 is ANQGSEA. CDR3 DNA sequence: TGCAGCGTTGAGGTGCGCGTCCGTTTCGGGTACAATGAGCAGTTCTTC. This sequence encodes CSVEVRVRFGYNEQFF.

This clone has a single count. The rearrangement joins TRBV2 to TRBJ2-5; D ambiguous. Germline CDR1 is SNHLY and CDR2 is FYNNEI. The CDR3 is made up of 15 amino acids. The ends were cut back, 8 bases at V and 1 base at J, with 17 bases in the middle. CDR3 sequence (DNA): TGTGCCAGCGGAGAGACCCTAGGGTTCCAAGAGACCCAGTACTTC. Translation: CASGETLGFQETQYF. Filled out from reference TRBV2 and TRBJ2-5, the complete variable domain reads EPEVTQTPSHQVTQMGQEVILRCVPISNHLYFYWYRQILGQKVEFLVSFYNNEISEKSEIFDDQFSVERPDGSNFTLKIRSTKLEDSAMYFCASGETLGFQETQYFGPGTRLLVL.